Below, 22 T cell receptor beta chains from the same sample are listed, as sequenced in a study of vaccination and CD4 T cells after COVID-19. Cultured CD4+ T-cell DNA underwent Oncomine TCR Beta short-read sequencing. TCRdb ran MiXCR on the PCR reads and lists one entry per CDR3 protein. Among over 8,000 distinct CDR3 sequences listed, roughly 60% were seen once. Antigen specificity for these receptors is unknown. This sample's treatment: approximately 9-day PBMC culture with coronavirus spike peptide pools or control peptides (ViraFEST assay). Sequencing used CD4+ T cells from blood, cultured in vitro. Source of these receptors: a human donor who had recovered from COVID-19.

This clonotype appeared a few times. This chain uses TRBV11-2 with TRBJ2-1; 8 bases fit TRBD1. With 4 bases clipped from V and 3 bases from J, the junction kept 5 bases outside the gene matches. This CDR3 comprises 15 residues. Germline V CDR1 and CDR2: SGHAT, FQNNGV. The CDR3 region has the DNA TGTGCCAGCAGCTCCTCCGGGACAGGCTACAATGAGCAGTTCTTC. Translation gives CASSSSGTGYNEQFF.

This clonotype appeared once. The CDR3 DNA is TGCGCCAGCAGCTTGGAGGCAGGGCCTACCTCGGGCTACACCTTC. It is translated as CASSLEAGPTSGYTF. This chain uses TRBV5-1 with TRBJ1-2; the D gene is possibly TRBD1 (5 bases). V lost 0 bases to trimming and J lost 8 bases, with 17 bases between them. This CDR3 is 15 amino acids long. Per the germline V gene, CDR1 is SGHRS and CDR2 is YFSETQ.

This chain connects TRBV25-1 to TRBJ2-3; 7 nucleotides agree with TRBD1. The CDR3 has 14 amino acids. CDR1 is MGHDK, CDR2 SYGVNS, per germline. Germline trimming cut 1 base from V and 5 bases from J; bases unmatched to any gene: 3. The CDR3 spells CASSEFTGVDTQYF. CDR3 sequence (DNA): TGTGCCAGCAGTGAATTTACAGGGGTAGATACGCAGTATTTT.

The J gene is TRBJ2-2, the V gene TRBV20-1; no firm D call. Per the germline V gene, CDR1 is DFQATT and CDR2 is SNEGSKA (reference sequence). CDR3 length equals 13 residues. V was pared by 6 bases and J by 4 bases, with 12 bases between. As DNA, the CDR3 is TGCAGTGCCCAATACGGCCGCACCGGGGAGCTGTTTTTT. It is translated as CSAQYGRTGELFF.

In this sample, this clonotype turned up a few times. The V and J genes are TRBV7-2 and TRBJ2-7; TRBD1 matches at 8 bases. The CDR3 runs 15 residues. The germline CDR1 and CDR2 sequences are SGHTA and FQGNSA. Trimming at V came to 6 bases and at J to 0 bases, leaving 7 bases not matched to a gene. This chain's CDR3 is CASSQRTGSSYEQYF. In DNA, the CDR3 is TGTGCCAGCAGTCAAAGGACAGGGAGCTCCTACGAGCAGTACTTC.

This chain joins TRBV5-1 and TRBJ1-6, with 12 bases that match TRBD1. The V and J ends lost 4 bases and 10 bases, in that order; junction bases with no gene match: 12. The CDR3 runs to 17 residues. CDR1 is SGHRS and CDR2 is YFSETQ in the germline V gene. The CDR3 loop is CASSPWGRDRGQSPLHF. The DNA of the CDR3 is TGCGCCAGCAGCCCCTGGGGTCGGGACAGGGGGCAATCACCCCTCCACTTT.

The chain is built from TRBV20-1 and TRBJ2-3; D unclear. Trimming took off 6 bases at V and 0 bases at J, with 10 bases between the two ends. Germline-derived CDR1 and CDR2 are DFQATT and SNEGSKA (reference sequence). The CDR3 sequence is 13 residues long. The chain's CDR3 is CSARATSTDTQYF. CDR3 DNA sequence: TGCAGTGCCCGAGCGACTAGCACAGATACGCAGTATTTT.

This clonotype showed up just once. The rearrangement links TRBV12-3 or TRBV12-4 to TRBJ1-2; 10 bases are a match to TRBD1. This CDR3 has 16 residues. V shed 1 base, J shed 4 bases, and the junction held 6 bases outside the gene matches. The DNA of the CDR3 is TGTGCCAGCAGTTTAGGGCGACAGGGGGCCGGCTATGGCTACACCTTC. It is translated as CASSLGRQGAGYGYTF.

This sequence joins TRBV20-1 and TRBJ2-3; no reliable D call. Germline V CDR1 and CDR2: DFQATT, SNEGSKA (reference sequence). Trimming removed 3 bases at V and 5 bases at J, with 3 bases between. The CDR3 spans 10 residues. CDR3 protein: CSAREDTQYF. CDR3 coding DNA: TGCAGTGCTAGGGAAGATACGCAGTATTTT.

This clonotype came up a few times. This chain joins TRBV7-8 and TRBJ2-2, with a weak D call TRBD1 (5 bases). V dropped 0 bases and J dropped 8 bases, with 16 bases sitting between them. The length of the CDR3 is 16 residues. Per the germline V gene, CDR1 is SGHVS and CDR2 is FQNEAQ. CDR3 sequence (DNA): TGTGCCAGCAGCTTAGCCGGCGTAGGGGCGTTAGGGGAGCTGTTTTTT. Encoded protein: CASSLAGVGALGELFF.

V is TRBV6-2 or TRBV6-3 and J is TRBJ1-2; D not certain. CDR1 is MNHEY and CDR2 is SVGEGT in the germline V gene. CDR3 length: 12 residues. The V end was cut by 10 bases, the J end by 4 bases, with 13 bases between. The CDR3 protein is CATSRGTYGYTF. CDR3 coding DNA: TGTGCCACCTCAAGAGGTACCTATGGCTACACCTTC.

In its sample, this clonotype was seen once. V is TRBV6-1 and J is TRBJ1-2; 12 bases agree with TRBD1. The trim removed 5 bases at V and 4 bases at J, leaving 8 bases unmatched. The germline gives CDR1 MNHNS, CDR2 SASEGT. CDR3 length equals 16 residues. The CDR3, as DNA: TGTGCCAGCAGTCAATACCGGGGACAGGGGGCCTATGGCTACACCTTC. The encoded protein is CASSQYRGQGAYGYTF.

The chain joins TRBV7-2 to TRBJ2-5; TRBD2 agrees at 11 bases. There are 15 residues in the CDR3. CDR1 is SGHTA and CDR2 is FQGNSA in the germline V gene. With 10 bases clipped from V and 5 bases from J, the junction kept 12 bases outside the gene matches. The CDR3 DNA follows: TGTGCCACGCGACTAGCGGGGACCCCGGGGGAGACCCAGTACTTC. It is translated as CATRLAGTPGETQYF.

CDR3 region: CSARGTGSGKGETQYF. The CDR3, as DNA: TGCAGTGCTAGAGGTACCGGGTCAGGGAAGGGAGAGACCCAGTACTTC. The chain carries TRBV20-1 and TRBJ2-5; possibly TRBD1 for D (5 bases). CDR1 is DFQATT and CDR2 is SNEGSKA in the germline V gene (reference sequence). Trimming shortened V by 1 base and J by 4 bases, and 19 bases separated the two germline ends. This CDR3 contains 16 residues.

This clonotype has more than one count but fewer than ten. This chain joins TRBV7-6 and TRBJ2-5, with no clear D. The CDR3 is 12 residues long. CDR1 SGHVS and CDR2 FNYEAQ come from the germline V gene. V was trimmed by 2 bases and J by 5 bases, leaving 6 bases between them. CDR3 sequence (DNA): TGTGCCAGCAGCTTATTAGGGGAGACCCAGTACTTC. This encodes CASSLLGETQYF. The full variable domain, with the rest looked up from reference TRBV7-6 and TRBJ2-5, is GAGVSQSPRYKVTKRGQDVALRCDPISGHVSLYWYRQALGQGPEFLTYFNYEAQQDKSGLPNDRFSAERPEGSISTLTIQRTEQRDSAMYRCASSLLGETQYFGPGTRLLVL.

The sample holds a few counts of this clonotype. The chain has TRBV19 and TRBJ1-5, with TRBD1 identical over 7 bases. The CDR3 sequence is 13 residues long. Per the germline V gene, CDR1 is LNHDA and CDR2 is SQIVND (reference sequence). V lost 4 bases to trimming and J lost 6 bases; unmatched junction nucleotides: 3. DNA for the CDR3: TGTGCCAGTAGTAGGACAGGTGCTCAGCCCCAGCATTTT. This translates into CASSRTGAQPQHF.

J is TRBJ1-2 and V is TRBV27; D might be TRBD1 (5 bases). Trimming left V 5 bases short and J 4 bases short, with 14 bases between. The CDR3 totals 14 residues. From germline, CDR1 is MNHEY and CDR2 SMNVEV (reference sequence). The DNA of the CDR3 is TGTGCCAGCAGTCGGGGGGGACTGCCCTATGGCTACACCTTC. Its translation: CASSRGGLPYGYTF.

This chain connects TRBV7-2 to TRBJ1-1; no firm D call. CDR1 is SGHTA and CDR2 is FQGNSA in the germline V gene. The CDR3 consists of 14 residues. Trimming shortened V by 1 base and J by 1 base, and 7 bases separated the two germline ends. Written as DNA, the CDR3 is TGTGCCAGCAGCTTAGTAGGGTGGAACACTGAAGCTTTCTTT. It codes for CASSLVGWNTEAFF. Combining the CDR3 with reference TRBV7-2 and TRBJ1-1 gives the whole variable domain GAGVSQSPSNKVTEKGKDVELRCDPISGHTALYWYRQSLGQGLEFLIYFQGNSAPDKSGLPSDRFSAERTGGSVSTLTIQRTQQEDSAVYLCASSLVGWNTEAFFGQGTRLTVV.

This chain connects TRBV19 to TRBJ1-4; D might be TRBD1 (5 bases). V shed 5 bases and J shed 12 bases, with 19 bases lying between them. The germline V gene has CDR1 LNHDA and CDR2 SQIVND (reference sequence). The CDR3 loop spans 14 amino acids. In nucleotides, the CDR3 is TGTGCCAGTAGTGACCCGTACTTGGGGGGAGAACTGTTTTTT. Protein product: CASSDPYLGGELFF.

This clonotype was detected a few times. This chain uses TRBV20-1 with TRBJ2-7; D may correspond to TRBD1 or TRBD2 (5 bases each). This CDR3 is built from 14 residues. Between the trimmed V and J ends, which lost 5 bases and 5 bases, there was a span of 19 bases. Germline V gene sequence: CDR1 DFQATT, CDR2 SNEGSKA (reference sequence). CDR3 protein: CSAGRTRDPHEQYF. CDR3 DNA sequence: TGCAGTGCTGGAAGGACTCGGGACCCCCACGAGCAGTACTTC.

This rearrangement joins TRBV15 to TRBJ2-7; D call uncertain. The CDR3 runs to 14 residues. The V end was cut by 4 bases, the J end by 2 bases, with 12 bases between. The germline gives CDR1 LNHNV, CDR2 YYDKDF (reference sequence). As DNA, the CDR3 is TGTGCCACCAGCACAAGCGTGGGGACCTACGAGCAGTACTTC. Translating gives CATSTSVGTYEQYF.

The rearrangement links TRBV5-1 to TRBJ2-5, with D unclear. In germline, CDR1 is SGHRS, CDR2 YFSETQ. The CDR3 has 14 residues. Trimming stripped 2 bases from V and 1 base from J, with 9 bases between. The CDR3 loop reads CASSLRQIQETQYF. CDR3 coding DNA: TGCGCCAGCAGCTTACGCCAGATCCAAGAGACCCAGTACTTC.